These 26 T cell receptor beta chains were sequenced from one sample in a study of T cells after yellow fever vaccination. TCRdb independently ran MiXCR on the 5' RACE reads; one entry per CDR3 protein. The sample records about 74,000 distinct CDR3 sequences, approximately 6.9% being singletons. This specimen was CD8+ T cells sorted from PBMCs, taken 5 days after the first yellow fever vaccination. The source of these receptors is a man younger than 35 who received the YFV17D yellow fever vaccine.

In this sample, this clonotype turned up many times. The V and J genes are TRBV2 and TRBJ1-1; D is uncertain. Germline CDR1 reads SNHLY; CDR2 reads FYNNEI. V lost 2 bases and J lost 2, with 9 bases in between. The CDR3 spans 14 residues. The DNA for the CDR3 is TGTGCCAGCAGTGAACGACGGATAAACACTGAAGCTTTCTTT. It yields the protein CASSERRINTEAFF.

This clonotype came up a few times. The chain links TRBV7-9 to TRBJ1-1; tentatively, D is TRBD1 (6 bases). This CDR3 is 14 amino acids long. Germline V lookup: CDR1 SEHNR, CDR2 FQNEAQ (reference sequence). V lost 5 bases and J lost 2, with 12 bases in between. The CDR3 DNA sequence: TGTGCCAGCAGCCGAACGGACAGCAACACTGAAGCTTTCTTT. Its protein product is CASSRTDSNTEAFF.

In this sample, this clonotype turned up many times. The CDR3 here is CASSQDSRTSGYTF. In nucleotides, the CDR3 is TGTGCCAGCAGCCAAGATTCAAGGACCAGTGGCTACACCTTC. This chain joins TRBV3-1 and TRBJ1-2; D unresolved. Germline V CDR1 and CDR2: LGHDT, YNNKEL (reference sequence). This CDR3 comprises 14 residues. The ends were cut back, 0 bases at V and 7 bases at J, with 12 bases in the middle. The full variable domain, in which reference TRBV3-1 and TRBJ1-2 provide the parts outside the CDR3, is DTAVSQTPKYLVTQMGNDKSIKCEQNLGHDTMYWYKQDSKKFLKIMFSYNNKELIINETVPNRFSPKSPDKAHLNLHINSLELGDSAVYFCASSQDSRTSGYTFGSGTRLTVV.

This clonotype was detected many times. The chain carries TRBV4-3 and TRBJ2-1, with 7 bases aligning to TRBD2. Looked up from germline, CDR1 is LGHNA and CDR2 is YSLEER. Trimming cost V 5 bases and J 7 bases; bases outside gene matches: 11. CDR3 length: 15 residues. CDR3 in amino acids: CASSGGRARFNEQFF. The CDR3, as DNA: TGCGCCAGCAGCGGTGGGAGGGCGCGGTTTAATGAGCAGTTCTTC.

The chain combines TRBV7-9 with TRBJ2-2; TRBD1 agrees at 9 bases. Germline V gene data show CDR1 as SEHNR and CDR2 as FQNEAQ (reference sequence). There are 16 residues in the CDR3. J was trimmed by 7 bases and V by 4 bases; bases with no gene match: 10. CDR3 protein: CASSSGTGLPGGELFF. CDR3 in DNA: TGTGCCAGCAGCTCCGGGACAGGGCTCCCGGGCGGGGAGCTGTTTTTT.

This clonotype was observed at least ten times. Here the CDR3 reads CSVGTRQGGTEAFF. For the CDR3, the DNA is TGCAGCGTTGGGACGAGGCAGGGAGGTACTGAAGCTTTCTTT. This chain connects TRBV29-1 to TRBJ1-1; maybe TRBD1 (5 bases). The CDR3 has 14 residues. Germline lookup yields CDR1 SQVTM and CDR2 ANQGSEA. The ends were cut back, 4 bases at V and 5 bases at J, with 17 bases in the middle.

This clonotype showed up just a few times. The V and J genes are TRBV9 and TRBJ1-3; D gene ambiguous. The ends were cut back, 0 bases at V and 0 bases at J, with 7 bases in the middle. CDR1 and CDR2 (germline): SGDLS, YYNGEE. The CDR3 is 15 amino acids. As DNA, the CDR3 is TGTGCCAGCAGCGTAGAGGCAGCCTCTGGAAACACCATATATTTT. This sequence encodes CASSVEAASGNTIYF. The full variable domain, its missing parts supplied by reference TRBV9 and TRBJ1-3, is DSGVTQTPKHLITATGQRVTLRCSPRSGDLSVYWYQQSLDQGLQFLIQYYNGEERAKGNILERFSAQQFPDLHSELNLSSLELGDSALYFCASSVEAASGNTIYFGEGSWLTVV.

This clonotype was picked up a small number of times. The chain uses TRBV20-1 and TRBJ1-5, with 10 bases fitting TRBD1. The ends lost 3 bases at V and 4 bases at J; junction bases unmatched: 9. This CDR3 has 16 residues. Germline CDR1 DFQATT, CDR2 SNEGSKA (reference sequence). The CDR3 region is CSARRQGAPRNQPQHF. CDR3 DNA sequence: TGCAGTGCTAGGAGACAGGGGGCCCCTCGGAATCAGCCCCAGCATTTT.

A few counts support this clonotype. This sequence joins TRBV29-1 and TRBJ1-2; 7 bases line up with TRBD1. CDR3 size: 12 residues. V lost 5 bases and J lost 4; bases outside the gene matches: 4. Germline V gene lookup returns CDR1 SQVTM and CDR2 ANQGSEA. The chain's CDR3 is CSVRQGVYGYTF. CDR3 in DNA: TGCAGCGTTCGACAGGGAGTCTATGGCTACACCTTC.

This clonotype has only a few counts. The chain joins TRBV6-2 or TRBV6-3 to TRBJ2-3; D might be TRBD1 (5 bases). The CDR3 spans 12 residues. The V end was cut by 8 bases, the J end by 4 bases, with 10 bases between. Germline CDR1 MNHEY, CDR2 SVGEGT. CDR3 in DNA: TGTGCCAGCGTGGGGCCCGCAGATACGCAGTATTTT. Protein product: CASVGPADTQYF.

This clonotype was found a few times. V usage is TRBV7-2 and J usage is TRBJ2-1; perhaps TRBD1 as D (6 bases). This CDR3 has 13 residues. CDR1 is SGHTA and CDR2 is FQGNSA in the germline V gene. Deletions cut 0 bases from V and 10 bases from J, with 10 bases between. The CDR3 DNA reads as TGTGCCAGCAGCTTAGCTTTCGGGACAGAGCAGTTCTTC. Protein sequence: CASSLAFGTEQFF. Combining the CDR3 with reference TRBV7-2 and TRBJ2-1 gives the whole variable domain GAGVSQSPSNKVTEKGKDVELRCDPISGHTALYWYRQSLGQGLEFLIYFQGNSAPDKSGLPSDRFSAERTGGSVSTLTIQRTQQEDSAVYLCASSLAFGTEQFFGPGTRLTVL.

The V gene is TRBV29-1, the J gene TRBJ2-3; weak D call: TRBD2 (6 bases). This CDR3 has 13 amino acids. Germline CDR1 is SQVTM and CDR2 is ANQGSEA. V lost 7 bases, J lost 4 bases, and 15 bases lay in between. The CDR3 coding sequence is TGCAGCGCTAGTGGCGGGGAGCCAGATACGCAGTATTTT. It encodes CSASGGEPDTQYF.

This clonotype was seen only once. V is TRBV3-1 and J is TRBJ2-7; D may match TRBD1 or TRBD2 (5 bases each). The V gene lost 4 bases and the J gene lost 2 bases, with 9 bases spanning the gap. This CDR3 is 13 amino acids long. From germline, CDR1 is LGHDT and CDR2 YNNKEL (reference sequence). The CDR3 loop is CASSPGTPYEQYF. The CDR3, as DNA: TGTGCCAGCAGCCCAGGGACCCCCTACGAGCAGTACTTC.

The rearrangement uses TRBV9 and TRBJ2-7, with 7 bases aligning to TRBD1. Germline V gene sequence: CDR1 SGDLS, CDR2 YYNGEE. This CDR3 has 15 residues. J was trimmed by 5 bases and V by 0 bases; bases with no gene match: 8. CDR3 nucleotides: TGTGCCAGCAGCGTAGGCAAAGGGGGCATCGACGAGCAGTACTTC. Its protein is CASSVGKGGIDEQYF.

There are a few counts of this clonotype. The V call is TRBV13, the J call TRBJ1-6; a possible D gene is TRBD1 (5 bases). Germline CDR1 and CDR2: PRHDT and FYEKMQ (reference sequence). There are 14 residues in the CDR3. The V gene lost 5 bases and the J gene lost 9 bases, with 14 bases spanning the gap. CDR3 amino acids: CASSTRDQRSPLHF. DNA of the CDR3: TGTGCCAGCAGCACTAGGGACCAGCGTTCACCCCTCCACTTT.

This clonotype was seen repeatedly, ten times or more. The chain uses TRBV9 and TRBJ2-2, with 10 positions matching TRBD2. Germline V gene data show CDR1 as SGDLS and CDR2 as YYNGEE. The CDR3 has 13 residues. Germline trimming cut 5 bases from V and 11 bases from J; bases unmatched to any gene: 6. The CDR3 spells CASRDSGGAELFF. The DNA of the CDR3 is TGTGCCAGCAGAGACAGCGGGGGGGCAGAGCTGTTTTTT.

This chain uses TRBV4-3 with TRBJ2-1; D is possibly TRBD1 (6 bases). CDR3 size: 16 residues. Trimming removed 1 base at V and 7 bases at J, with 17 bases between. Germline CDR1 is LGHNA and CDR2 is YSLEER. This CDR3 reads CASSQGTGPTGNEQFF. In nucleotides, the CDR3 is TGCGCCAGCAGCCAAGGTACAGGGCCCACCGGGAATGAGCAGTTCTTC.

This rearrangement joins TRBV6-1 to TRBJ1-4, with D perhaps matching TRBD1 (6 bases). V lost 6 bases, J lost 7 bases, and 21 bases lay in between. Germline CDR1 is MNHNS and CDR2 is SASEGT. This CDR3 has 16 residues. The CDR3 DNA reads TGTGCCAGCAGCACAGAGAAGGGGGTTTATAGTGAAAAACTGTTTTTT. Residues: CASSTEKGVYSEKLFF.

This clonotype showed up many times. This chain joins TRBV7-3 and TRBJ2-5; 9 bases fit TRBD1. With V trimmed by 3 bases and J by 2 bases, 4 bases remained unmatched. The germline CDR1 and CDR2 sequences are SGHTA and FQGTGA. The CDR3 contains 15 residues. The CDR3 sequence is CASSLTGTGQETQYF. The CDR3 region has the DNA TGTGCCAGCAGCTTGACGGGGACAGGGCAAGAGACCCAGTACTTC.

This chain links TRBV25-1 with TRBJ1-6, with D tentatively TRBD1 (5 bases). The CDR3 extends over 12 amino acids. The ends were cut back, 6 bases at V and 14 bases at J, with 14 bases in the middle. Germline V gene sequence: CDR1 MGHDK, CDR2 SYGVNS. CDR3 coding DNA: TGTGCCAGCAGGGGGGGACTCGGGGCCCTCCACTTT. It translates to CASRGGLGALHF.

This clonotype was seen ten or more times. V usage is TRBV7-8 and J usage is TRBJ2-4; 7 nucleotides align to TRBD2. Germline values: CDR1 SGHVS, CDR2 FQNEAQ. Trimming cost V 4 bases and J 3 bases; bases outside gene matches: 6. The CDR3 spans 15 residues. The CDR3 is CASSSGPGGKNIQYF. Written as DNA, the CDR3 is TGTGCCAGCAGCTCGGGACCGGGAGGCAAAAACATTCAGTACTTC.

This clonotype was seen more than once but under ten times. CDR3 amino acids: CASSPDRGLVQPQHF. The CDR3 DNA follows: TGTGCCAGCAGTCCGGACAGGGGGCTCGTTCAGCCCCAGCATTTT. V is TRBV6-2 or TRBV6-3 and J is TRBJ1-5; TRBD1 agrees at 11 bases. The V gene end was trimmed by 5 bases and the J gene end by 6 bases; junction bases not matched to a gene: 6. Germline CDR1 MNHEY, CDR2 SVGEGT. The CDR3 consists of 15 residues.

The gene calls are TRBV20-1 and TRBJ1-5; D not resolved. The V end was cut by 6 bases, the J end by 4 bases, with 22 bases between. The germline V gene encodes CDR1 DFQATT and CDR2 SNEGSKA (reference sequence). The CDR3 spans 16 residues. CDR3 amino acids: CSAENSAGIWNQPQHF. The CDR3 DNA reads TGCAGTGCCGAGAACTCGGCAGGCATCTGGAATCAGCCCCAGCATTTT.

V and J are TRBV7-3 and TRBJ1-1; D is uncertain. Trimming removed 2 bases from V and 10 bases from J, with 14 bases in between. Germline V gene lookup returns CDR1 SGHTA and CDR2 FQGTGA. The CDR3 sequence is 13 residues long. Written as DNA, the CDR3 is TGTGCCAGCAGCTTAGGTCGAGATCATGGAGCTTTCTTT. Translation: CASSLGRDHGAFF.

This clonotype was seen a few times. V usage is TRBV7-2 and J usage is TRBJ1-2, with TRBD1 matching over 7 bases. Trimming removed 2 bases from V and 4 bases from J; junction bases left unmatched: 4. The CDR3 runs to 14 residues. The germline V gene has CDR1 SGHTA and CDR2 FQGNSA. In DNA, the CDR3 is TGTGCCAGCAGCTTACTACCAGGGGGCTATGGCTACACCTTC. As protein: CASSLLPGGYGYTF.

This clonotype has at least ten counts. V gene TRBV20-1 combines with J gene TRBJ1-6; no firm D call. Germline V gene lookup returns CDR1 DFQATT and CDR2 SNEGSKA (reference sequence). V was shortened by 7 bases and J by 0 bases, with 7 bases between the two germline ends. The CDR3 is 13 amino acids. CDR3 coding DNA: TGCAGTGGTCAGAGCTCCTATAATTCACCCCTCCACTTT. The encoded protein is CSGQSSYNSPLHF.